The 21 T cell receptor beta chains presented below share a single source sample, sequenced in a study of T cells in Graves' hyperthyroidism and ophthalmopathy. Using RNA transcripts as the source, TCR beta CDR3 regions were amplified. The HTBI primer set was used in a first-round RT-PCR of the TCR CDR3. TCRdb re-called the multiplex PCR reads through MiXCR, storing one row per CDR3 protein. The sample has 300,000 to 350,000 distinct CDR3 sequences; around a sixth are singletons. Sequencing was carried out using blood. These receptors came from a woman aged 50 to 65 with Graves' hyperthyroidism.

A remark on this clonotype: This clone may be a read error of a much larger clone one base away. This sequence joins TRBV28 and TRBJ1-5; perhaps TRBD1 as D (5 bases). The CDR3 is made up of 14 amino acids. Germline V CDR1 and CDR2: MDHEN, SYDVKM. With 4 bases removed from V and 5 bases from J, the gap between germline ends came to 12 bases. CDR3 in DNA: TGTGCCAGCAGTTCAGGGTATACACATCAGCCCCAGCATTTT. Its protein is CASSSGYTHQPQHF.

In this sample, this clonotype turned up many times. CDR3 sequence: CASSQVTGELFF. DNA of the CDR3: TGTGCCAGCAGCCAAGTTACCGGGGAGCTGTTTTTT. The genes are TRBV3-1 and TRBJ2-2; D uncertain. Trimming cost V 1 base and J 5 bases, with 2 bases left between them. The V gene's germline CDR1 is LGHDT and CDR2 YNNKEL (reference sequence). The CDR3 extends over 12 amino acids.

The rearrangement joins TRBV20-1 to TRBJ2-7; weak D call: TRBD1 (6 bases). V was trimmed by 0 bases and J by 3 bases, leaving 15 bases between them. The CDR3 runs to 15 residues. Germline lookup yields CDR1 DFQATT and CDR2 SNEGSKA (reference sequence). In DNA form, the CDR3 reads TGCAGTGCTAGAGAGACCCCCAGGGGACACTACGAGCAGTACTTC. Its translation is CSARETPRGHYEQYF.

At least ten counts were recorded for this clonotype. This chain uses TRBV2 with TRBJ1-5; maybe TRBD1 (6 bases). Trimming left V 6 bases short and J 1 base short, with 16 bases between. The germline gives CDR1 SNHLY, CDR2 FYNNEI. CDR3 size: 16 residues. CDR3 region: CASSLQGFGSNQPQHF. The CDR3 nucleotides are TGTGCCAGCAGCTTACAGGGATTTGGGAGCAATCAGCCCCAGCATTTT.

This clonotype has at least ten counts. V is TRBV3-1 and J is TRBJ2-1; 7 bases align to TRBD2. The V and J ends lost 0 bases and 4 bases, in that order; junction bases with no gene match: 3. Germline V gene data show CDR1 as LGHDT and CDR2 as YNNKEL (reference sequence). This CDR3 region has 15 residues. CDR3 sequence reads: CASSQEGGVYNEQFF. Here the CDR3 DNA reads TGTGCCAGCAGCCAAGAGGGGGGGGTTTACAATGAGCAGTTCTTC.

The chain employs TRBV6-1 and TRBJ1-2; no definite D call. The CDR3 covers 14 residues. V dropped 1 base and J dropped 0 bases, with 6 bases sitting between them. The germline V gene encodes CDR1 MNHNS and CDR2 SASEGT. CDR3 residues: CASSEVGTNYGYTF. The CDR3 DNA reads TGTGCCAGCAGTGAAGTGGGTACTAACTATGGCTACACCTTC.

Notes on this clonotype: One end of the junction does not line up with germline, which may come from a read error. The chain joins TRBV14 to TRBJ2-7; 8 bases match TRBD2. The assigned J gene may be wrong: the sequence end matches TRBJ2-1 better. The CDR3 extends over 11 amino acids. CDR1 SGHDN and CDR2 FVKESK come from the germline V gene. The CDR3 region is CVSSGGVRQFF. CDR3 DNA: TGTGTCAGCAGCGGGGGAGTACGACAGTTCTTC.

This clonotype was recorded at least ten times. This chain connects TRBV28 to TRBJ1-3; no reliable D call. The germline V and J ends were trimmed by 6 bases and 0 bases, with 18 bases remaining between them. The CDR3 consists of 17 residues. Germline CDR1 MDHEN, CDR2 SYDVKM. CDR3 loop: CASSSVWTAFSGNTIYF. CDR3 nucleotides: TGTGCCAGCAGCTCTGTGTGGACGGCCTTCTCTGGAAACACCATATATTTT.

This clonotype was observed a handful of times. The CDR3 coding sequence is TGCAGTGCTAGGTCAGGGTTGAACACTGAAGCTTTCTTT. Its protein is CSARSGLNTEAFF. The chain combines TRBV20-1 with TRBJ1-1, with a weak D call TRBD1 (5 bases). The germline gives CDR1 DFQATT, CDR2 SNEGSKA (reference sequence). Trimming pared 3 bases from V and 0 bases from J, leaving 8 bases between. The CDR3 runs 13 residues.

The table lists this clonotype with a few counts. The CDR3 is CASSQEPIGNTIYF. CDR3 nucleotides: TGCGCCAGCAGCCAAGAACCGATCGGAAACACCATATATTTT. The V and J genes are TRBV4-1 and TRBJ1-3; D unresolved. Trimming removed 0 bases at V and 4 bases at J, with 7 bases between. Germline loops: CDR1 MGHRA, CDR2 YSYEKL. There are 14 residues in the CDR3.

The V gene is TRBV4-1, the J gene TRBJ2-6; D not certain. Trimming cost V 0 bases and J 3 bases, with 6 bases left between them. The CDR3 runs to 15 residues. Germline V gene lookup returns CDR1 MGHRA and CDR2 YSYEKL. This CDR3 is CASSQEGGGANVLTF. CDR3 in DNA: TGCGCCAGCAGCCAAGAGGGCGGTGGGGCCAACGTCCTGACTTTC.

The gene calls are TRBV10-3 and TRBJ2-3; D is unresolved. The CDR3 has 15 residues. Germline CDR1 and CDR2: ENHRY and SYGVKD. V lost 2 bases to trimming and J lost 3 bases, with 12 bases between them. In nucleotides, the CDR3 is TGTGCCATCAGTGAGGCGCAGGCACTTACAGATACGCAGTATTTT. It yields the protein CAISEAQALTDTQYF.

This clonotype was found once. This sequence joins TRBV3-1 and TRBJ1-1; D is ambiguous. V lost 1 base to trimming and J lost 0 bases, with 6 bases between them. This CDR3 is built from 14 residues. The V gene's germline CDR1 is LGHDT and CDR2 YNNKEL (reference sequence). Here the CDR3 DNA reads TGTGCCAGCAGCCAAGCTACAGTGAACACTGAAGCTTTCTTT. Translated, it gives CASSQATVNTEAFF.

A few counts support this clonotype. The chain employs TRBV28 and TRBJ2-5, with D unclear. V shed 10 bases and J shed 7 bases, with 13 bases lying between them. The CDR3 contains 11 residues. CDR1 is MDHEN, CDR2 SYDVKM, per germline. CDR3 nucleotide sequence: TGTGCCAACTTAGGTATGGGGACCCAGTACTTC. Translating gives CANLGMGTQYF.

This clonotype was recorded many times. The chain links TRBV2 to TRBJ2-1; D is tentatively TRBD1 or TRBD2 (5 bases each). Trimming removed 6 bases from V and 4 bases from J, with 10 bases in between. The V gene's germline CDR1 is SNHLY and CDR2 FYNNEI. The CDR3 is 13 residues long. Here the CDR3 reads CASSQGEYNEQFF. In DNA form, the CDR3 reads TGTGCCAGCAGCCAGGGAGAGTACAATGAGCAGTTCTTC. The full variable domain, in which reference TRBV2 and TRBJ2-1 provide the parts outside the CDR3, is EPEVTQTPSHQVTQMGQEVILRCVPISNHLYFYWYRQILGQKVEFLVSFYNNEISEKSEIFDDQFSVERPDGSNFTLKIRSTKLEDSAMYFCASSQGEYNEQFFGPGTRLTVL.

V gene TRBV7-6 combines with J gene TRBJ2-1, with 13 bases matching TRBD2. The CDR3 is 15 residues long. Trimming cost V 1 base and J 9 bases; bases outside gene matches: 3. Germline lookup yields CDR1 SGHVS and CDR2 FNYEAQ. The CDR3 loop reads CASSLGTSGSGEQFF. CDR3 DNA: TGTGCCAGCAGCTTAGGGACTAGCGGGAGTGGTGAGCAGTTCTTC.

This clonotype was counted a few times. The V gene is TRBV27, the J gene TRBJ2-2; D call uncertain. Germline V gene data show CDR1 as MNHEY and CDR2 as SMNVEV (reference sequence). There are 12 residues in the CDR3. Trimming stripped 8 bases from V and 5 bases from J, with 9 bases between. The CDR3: CASHGRTGELFF. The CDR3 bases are TGTGCCAGCCATGGGCGGACCGGGGAGCTGTTTTTT.

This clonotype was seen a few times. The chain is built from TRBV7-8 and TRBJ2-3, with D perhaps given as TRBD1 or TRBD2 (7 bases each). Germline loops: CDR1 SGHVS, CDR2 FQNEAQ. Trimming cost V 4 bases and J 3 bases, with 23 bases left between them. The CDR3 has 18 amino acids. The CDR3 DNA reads TGTGCCAGCAGCTCAGGGGGGGGGGCCCAGACCCGAACAGATACGCAGTATTTT. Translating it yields CASSSGGGAQTRTDTQYF.

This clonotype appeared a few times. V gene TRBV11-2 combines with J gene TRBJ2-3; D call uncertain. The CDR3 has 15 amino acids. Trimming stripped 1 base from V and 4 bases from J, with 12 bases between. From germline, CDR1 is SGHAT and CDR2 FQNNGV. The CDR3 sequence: CASSLAGLTADTQYF. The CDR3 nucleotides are TGTGCCAGCAGCTTAGCTGGCCTCACCGCAGATACGCAGTATTTT.

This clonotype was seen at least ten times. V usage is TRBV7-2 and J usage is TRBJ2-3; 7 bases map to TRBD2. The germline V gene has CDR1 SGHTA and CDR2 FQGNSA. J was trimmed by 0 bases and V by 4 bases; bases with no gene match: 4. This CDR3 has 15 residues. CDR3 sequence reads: CASSYSGDSTDTQYF. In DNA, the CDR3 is TGTGCCAGCAGCTACAGCGGGGATAGCACAGATACGCAGTATTTT.

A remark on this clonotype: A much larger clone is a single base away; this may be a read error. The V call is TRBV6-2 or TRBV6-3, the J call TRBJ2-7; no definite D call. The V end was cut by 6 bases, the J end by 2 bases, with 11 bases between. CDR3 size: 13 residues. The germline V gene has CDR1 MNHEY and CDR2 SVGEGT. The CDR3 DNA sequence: TGTGCCAGCAGCGATATCGGAACCTACGAGCAGTACTTC. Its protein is CASSDIGTYEQYF.